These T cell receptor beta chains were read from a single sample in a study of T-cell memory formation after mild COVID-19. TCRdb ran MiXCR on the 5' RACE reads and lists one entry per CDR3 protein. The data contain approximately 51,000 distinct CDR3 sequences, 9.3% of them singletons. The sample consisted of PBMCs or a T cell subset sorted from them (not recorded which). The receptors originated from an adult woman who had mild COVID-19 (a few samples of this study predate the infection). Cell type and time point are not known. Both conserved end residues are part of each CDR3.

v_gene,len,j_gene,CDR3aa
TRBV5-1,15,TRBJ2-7,CASSLAGQRSYEQYF
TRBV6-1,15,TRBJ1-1,CASSEYGGRDTEAFF
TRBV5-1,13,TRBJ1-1,CASSTQDGLRAFF
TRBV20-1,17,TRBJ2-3,CSARGATRGVPTDTQYF
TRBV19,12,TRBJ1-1,CACARASTEAFF
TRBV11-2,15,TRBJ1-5,CASSLMGGKDQPQHF
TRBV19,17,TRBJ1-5,CASSIDLSRNSNQPQHF
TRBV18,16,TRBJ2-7,CASSPTAGGGPYEQYF
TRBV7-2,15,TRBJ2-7,CASSLRSESAYEQYF
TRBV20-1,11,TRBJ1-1,CSATGNTEAFF
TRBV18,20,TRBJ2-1,CASSLAVLAGGPLHYNEQFF
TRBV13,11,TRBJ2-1,CASSSHNEQFF
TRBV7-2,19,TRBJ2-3,CASSNRGVAGRRGTDTQYF
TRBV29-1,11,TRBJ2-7,CSVGDGYEQYF
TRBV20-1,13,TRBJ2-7,CSALQLVSYEQYF
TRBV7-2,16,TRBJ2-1,CASSLRGGLVGYEQFF
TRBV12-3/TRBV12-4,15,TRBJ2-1,CASRPRPGPTNEQFF
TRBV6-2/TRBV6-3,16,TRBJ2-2,CASRTRQGANTGELFF
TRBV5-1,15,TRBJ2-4,CASSLENPSRNIQYF
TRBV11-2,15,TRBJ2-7,CASSGGVTGAYEQYF
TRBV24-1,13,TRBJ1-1,CATTGRRNTEAFF
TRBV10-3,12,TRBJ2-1,CAINGGRNEQFF
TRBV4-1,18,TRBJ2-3,CASSQRLAGGLGTDTQYF
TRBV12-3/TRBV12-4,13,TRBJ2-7,CASSWGGGDEQYF
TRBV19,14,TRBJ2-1,CASMDRLLYNEQFF
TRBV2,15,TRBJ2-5,CASYGYREVRETQYF
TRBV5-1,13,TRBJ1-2,CASSLAGGFGYTF
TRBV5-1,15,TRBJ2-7,CASSSGRSSSYEQYF
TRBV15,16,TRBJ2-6,CATSRQSTSGANVLTF
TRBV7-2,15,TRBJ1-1,CASSLEVVGIAEAFF
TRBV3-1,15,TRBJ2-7,CASSRPGLGLSEQYF
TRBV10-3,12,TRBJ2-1,CASRLGSNEQFF
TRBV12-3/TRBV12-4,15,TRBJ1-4,CASSLGQGFNEKLFF
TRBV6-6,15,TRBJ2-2,CASTNGQGSTGELFF
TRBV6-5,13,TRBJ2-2,CASTTSGTGELFF
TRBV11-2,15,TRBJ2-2,CASSAQPGGTGELFF
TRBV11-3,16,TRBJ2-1,CASSSRRDRGDNEQFF
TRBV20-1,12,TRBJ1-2,CSARDHSGGYTF
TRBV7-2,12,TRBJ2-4,CATQGSKNIQYF
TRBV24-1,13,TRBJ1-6,CATSPGYNSPLHF
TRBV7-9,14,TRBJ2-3,CASARAGGADTQYF
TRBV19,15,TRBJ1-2,CASSISDRHSYGYTF
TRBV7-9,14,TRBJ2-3,CASSLVVQPDTQYF
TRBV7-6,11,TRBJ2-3,CASSERYTQYF
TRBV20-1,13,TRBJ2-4,CSARRDSKNIQYF
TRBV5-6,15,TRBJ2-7,CASSHRARTYYEQYF
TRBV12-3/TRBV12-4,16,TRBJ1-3,CASSPSGRRSGNTIYF
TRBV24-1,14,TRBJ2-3,CATSVRTGGDTQYF
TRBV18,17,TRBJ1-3,CASSPPLQGISGNTIYF
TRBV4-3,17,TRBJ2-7,CASSQVKPGTPAGEQYF
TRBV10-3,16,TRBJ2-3,CAISVSSGRATDTQYF
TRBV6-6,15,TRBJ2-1,CASSRPGQKGDEQFF
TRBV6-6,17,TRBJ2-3,CASKGETGGPSTDTQYF
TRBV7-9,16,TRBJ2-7,CASSLGAGTATYEQYF
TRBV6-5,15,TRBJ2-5,CASSYFDSWEETQYF
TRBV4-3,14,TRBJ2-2,CASSSYMGTGELFF
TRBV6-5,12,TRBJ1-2,CASSYFGYGYTF
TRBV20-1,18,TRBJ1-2,CSAARQAFSATPNYGYTF